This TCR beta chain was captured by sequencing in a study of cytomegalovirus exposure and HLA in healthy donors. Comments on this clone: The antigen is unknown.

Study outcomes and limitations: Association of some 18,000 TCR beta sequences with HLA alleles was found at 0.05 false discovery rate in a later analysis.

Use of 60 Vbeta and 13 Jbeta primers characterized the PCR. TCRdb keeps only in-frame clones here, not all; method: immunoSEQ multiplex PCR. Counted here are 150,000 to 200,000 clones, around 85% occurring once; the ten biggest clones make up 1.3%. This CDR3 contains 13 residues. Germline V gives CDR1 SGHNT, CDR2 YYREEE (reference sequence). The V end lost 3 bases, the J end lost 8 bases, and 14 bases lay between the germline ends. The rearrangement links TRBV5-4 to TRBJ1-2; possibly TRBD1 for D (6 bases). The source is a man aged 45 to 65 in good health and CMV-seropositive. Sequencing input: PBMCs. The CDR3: CASSSQWGQGYTF. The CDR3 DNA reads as TGTGCCAGCAGCTCCCAGTGGGGGCAGGGCTACACCTTC.